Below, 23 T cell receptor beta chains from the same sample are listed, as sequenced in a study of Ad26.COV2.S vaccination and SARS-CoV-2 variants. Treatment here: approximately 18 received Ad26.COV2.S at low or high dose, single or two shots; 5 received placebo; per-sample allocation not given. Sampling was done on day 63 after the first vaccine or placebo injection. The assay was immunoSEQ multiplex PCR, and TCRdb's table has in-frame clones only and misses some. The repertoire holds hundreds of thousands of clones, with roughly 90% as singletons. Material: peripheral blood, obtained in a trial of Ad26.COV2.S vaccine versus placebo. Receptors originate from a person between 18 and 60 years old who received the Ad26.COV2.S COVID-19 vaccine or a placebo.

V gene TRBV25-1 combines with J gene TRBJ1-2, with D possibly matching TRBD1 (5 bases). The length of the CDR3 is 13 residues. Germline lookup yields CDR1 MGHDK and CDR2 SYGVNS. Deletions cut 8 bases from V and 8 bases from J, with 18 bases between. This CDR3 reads CASEISGSGGYTF. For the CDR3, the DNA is TGTGCCAGCGAGATCTCAGGGTCGGGAGGCTACACCTTC.

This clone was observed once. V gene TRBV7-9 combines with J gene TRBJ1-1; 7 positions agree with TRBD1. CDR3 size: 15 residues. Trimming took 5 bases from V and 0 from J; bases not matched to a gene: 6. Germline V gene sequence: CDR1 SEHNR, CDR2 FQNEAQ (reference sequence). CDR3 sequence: CASSGGTEMNTEAFF. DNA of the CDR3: TGTGCCAGCAGCGGGGGGACAGAAATGAACACTGAAGCTTTCTTT.

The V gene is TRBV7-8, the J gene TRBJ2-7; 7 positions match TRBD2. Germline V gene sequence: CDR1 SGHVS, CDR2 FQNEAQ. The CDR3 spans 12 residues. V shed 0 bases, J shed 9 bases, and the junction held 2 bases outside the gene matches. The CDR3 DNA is TGTGCCAGCAGCTTAGCGGGGGGGGTGCAGTACTTC. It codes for CASSLAGGVQYF.

In nucleotides, the CDR3 is TGTGCCAGCAGTTTAATGTCGGGACAGGGTTTAGATACGCAGTATTTT. It specifies CASSLMSGQGLDTQYF. This sequence joins TRBV7-2 and TRBJ2-3, with 9 positions matching TRBD1. Germline V gene lookup returns CDR1 SGHTA and CDR2 FQGNSA. The V and J ends lost 6 bases and 5 bases, in that order; junction bases with no gene match: 12. The CDR3 extends over 16 amino acids.

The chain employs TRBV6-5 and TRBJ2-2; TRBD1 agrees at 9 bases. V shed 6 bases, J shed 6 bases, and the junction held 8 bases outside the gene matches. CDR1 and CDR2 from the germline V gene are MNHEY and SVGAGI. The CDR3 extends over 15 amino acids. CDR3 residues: CASRGGQGWPGELFF. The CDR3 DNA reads TGTGCCAGCAGAGGGGGACAGGGATGGCCCGGGGAGCTGTTTTTT.

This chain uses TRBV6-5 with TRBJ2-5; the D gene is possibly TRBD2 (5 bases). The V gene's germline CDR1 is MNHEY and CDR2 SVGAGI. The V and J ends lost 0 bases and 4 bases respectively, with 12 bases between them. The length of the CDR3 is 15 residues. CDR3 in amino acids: CASSYSGVMSETQYF. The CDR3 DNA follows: TGTGCCAGCAGTTACTCGGGAGTTATGTCAGAGACCCAGTACTTC.

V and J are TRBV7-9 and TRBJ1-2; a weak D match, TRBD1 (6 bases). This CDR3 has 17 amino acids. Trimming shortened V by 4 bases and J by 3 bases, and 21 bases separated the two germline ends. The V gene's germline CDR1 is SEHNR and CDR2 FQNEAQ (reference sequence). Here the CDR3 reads CASSSGSGTGLDYGYTF. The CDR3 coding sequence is TGTGCCAGCAGCTCCGGGTCAGGCACAGGGCTCGACTATGGCTACACCTTC.

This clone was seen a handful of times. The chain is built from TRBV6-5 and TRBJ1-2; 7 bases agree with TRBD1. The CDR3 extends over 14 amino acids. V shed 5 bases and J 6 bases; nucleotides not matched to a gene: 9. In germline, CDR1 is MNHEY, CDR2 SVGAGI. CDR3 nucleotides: TGTGCCAGCAGTAACCGACAGGGAATGAATGGCTACACCTTC. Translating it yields CASSNRQGMNGYTF.

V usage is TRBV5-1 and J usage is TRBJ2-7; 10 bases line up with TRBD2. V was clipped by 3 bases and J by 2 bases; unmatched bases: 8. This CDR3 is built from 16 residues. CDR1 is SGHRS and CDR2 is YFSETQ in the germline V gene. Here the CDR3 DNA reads TGCGCCAGCAGCTCCCCTAGCGGGAGACCTGCCTACGAGCAGTACTTC. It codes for CASSSPSGRPAYEQYF. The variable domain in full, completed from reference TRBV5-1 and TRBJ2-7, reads KAGVTQTPRYLIKTRGQQVTLSCSPISGHRSVSWYQQTPGQGLQFLFEYFSETQRNKGNFPGRFSGRQFSNSRSEMNVSTLELGDSALYLCASSSPSGRPAYEQYFGPGTRLTVT.

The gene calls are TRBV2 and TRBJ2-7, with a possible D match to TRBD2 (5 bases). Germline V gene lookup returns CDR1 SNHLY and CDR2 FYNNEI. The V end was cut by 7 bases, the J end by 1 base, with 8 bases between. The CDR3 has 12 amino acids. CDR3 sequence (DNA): TGTGCCAGCATCAGCGGATCCTACGAGCAGTACTTC. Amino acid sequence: CASISGSYEQYF.

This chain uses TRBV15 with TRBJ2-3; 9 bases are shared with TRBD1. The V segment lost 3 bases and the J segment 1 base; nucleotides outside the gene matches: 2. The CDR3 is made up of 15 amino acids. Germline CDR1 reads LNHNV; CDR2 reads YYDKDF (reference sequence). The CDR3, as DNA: TGTGCCACCAGCAGTAGGGACAGGGGCACAGATACGCAGTATTTT. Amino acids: CATSSRDRGTDTQYF.

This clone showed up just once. This CDR3 is CASSKAQPGLAIYEQYF. The CDR3 DNA reads as TGTGCCAGCAGCAAGGCGCAACCGGGACTAGCGATCTACGAGCAGTACTTC. This chain joins TRBV21-1 and TRBJ2-7; TRBD2 is the table's D call, not checked against the DNA. TRBV21-1 is noted as a pseudogene. The CDR3 is 17 amino acids.

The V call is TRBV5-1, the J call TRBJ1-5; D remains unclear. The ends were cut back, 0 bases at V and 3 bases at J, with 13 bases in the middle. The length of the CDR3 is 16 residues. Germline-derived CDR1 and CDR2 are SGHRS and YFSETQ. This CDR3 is CASSLEGGPNNQPQHF. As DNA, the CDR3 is TGCGCCAGCAGCTTGGAGGGAGGGCCCAACAATCAGCCCCAGCATTTT.

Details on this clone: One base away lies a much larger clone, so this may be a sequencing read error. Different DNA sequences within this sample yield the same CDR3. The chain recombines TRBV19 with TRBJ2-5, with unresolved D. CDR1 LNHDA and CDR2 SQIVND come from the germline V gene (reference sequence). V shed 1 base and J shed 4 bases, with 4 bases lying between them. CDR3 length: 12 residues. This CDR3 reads CASSIGGETQYF. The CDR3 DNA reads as TGTGCCAGTAGTATAGGAGGAGAGACCCAGTACTTC.

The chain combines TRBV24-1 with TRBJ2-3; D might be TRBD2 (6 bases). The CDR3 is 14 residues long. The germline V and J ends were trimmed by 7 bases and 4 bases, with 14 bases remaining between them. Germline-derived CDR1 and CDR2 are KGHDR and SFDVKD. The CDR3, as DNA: TGTGCCACCAGCCTCAGGACTACCCCAGATACGCAGTATTTT. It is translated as CATSLRTTPDTQYF.

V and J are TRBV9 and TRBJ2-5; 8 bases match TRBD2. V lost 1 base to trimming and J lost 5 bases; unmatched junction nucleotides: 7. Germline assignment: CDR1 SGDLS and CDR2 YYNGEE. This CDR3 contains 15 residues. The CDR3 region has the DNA TGTGCCAGCAGCGTAAACGGGAGGGCCTGGGAGACCCAGTACTTC. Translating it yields CASSVNGRAWETQYF.

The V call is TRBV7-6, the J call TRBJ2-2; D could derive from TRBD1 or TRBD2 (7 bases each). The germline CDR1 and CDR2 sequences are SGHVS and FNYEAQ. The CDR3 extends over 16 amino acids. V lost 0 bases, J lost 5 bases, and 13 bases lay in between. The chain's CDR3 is CASSLAARGGTGELFF. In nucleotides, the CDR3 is TGTGCCAGCAGCTTAGCCGCCAGGGGGGGTACCGGGGAGCTGTTTTTT.

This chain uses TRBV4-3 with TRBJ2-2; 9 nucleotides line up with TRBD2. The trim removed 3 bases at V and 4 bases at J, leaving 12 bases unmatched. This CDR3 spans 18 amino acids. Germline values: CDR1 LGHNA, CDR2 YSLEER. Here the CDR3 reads CASSQGGLRGGGTGELFF. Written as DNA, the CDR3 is TGCGCCAGCAGCCAGGGAGGCTTGCGGGGGGGCGGCACCGGGGAGCTGTTTTTT.

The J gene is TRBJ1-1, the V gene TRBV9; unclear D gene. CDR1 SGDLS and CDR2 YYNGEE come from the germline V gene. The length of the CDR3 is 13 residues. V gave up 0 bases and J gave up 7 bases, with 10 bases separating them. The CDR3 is CASSVAGGSEAFF. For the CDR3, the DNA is TGTGCCAGCAGCGTAGCTGGAGGGAGTGAAGCTTTCTTT.

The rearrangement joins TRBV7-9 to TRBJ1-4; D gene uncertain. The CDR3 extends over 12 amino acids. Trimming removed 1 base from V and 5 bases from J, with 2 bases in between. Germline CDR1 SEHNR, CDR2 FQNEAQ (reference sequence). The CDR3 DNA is TGTGCCAGCAGCTTAGACAATGAAAAACTGTTTTTT. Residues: CASSLDNEKLFF.

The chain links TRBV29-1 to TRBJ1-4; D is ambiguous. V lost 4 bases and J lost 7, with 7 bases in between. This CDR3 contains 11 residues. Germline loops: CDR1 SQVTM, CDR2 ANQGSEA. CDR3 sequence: CSVGAGEKLFF. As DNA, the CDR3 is TGCAGCGTTGGGGCAGGTGAAAAACTGTTTTTT.

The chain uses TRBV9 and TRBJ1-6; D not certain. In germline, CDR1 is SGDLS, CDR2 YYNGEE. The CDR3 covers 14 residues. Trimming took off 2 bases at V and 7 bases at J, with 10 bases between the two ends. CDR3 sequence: CASSVLGENSPLHF. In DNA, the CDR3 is TGTGCCAGCAGCGTGCTCGGGGAAAATTCACCCCTCCACTTT. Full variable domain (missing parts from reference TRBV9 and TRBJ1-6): DSGVTQTPKHLITATGQRVTLRCSPRSGDLSVYWYQQSLDQGLQFLIQYYNGEERAKGNILERFSAQQFPDLHSELNLSSLELGDSALYFCASSVLGENSPLHFGNGTRLTVT.

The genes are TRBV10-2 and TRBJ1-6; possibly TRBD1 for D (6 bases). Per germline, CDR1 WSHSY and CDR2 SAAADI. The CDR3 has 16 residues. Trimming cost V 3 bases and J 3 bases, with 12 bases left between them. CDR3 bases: TGCGCCAGCAGTGACGAACAGGGATACTATAATTCACCCCTCCACTTT. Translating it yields CASSDEQGYYNSPLHF.